Listed below are T cell receptor beta chains from one sample, sequenced in a study of blood T cell repertoires in COVID-19. The protocol was immunoSEQ multiplex PCR, while the TCRdb copy is restricted to in-frame clones and leaves out a portion. The data hold hundreds of thousands of clones, with more than 80% observed a single time. Sequencing was carried out using peripheral blood. These receptors all stem from a woman in her 30s with COVID-19, enrolled during active disease. The CDR3 runs from the conserved cysteine through the conserved F or W. The D gene is left open where the match is weak. Clone sizes are given selectively: once, few, many, or a class where the clone is expanded.

D,J,size,V,CDR3,DNA
TRBD1,TRBJ2-6,.,TRBV5-5,CASSQRGLGANVLTF,TGTGCCAGCAGCCAGAGGGGGCTTGGGGCCAACGTCCTGACTTTC
.,TRBJ1-3,.,TRBV5-5,CASSLEQGRGNTIYF,TGTGCCAGCAGCTTGGAGCAGGGGCGGGGAAACACCATATATTTT
TRBD1,TRBJ1-1,.,TRBV28,CASSLTGGTEAFF,TGTGCCAGCAGTTTAACAGGGGGGACTGAAGCTTTCTTT
.,TRBJ1-1,.,TRBV19,CASSIGHPLLNTEAFF,TGTGCCAGTAGTATCGGACACCCGTTATTGAACACTGAAGCTTTCTTT
TRBD2,TRBJ2-5,.,TRBV11-2,CASSLVLAGGPGETQYF,TGTGCCAGCAGCTTAGTTCTAGCGGGGGGGCCAGGAGAGACCCAGTACTTC
.,TRBJ1-1,.,TRBV7-9,CASSLDRVRSTEAFF,TGTGCCAGCAGCTTAGACAGGGTACGGAGCACTGAAGCTTTCTTT
TRBD1,TRBJ1-2,.,TRBV19,CASSETGADGYTF,TGTGCCAGTAGTGAAACAGGGGCTGATGGCTACACCTTC
TRBD1,TRBJ2-1,.,TRBV5-1,CASRPPGTGLNEQFF,TGCGCCAGCAGACCGCCCGGGACAGGGTTAAATGAGCAGTTCTTC
.,TRBJ1-2,.,TRBV9,CASSVAVRAGNYGYTF,TGTGCCAGCAGCGTAGCGGTTAGGGCAGGGAACTATGGCTACACCTTC
TRBD1,TRBJ2-1,.,TRBV5-5,CASSLPRTGQGNEQFF,TGTGCCAGCAGCCTGCCCCGGACAGGCCAAGGAAATGAGCAGTTCTTC
TRBD2,TRBJ2-3,.,TRBV10-1,CASSVAGANTQYF,TGCGCCAGCAGTGTAGCGGGGGCCAATACGCAGTATTTT
TRBD1,TRBJ1-2,once,TRBV19,CASSIWDRRGYGYTF,TGTGCCAGTAGTATCTGGGACAGGCGAGGGTATGGCTACACCTTC
.,TRBJ1-1,.,TRBV24-1,CATSVWLGGKTEAFF,TGTGCCACCAGTGTTTGGCTTGGGGGGAAAACTGAAGCTTTCTTT
.,TRBJ2-2,once,TRBV3-1/TRBV3-2,CASSQMQYTGELFF,TGTGCCAGCAGCCAGATGCAGTACACCGGGGAGCTGTTTTTT
.,TRBJ2-7,.,TRBV7-6,CASSPGPLSYEQYF,TGTGCCAGCAGCCCAGGTCCGCTCTCCTACGAGCAGTACTTC
.,TRBJ2-1,.,TRBV11-2,CASSSTTIDGGNEQFF,TGTGCCAGCAGCTCTACGACTATCGACGGTGGGAATGAGCAGTTCTTC
.,TRBJ2-5,.,TRBV7-2,CASSLGGLQETQYF,TGTGCCAGCAGCTTAGGGGGACTCCAAGAGACCCAGTACTTC
TRBD2,TRBJ2-1,.,TRBV11-3,CASSVLSGSVNEQFF,TGTGCCAGCAGCGTCCTTAGCGGGAGTGTCAATGAGCAGTTCTTC
TRBD1,TRBJ1-4,.,TRBV5-1,CASSLGGQTVATNEKLFF,TGCGCCAGCAGCTTAGGGGGACAGACCGTTGCAACTAATGAAAAACTGTTTTTT
TRBD2,TRBJ2-5,.,TRBV15,CATSRDRRGGPETQYF,TGTGCCACCAGCAGAGATCGGCGGGGGGGCCCGGAGACCCAGTACTTC
.,TRBJ2-7,.,TRBV24-1,CATSSTRQSYEQYF,TGTGCCACCAGTTCAACCCGACAGTCCTACGAGCAGTACTTC
TRBD2,TRBJ2-1,.,TRBV7-8,CASSLGRGLSYNEQFF,TGTGCCAGCAGCTTAGGGCGGGGGTTGTCCTACAATGAGCAGTTCTTC
.,TRBJ1-5,.,TRBV6-2/TRBV6-3,CASSYSQGGNQPQHF,TGTGCCAGCAGTTACAGCCAGGGTGGCAATCAGCCCCAGCATTTT
.,TRBJ1-1,.,TRBV3-1/TRBV3-2,CASSVDSEAFF,TGTGCCAGCAGCGTTGACAGTGAAGCTTTCTTT
.,TRBJ1-5,.,TRBV7-7,CASSHKNAQGRNQPQHF,TGTGCTAGCAGCCATAAAAACGCCCAGGGTCGGAATCAGCCCCAGCATTTT
TRBD2,TRBJ2-1,.,TRBV19,CASSTGTGTSGKQFF,TGTGCCAGTAGTACGGGTACCGGGACTAGCGGGAAGCAGTTCTTC
TRBD1,TRBJ1-3,once,TRBV9,CASSDGTAGNTIYF,TGTGCCAGCAGCGATGGGACAGCTGGAAACACCATATATTTT
.,TRBJ2-1,.,TRBV27,CASSLSLRESYNEQFF,TGTGCCAGCAGTTTATCACTGAGAGAGTCGTACAATGAGCAGTTCTTC
.,TRBJ2-7,.,TRBV11-2,CASSSRGTAYEQYF,TGTGCCAGCAGCTCCCGGGGGACAGCCTACGAGCAGTACTTC
.,TRBJ2-5,.,TRBV6-2/TRBV6-3,CASSYSSRGETQYF,TGTGCCAGCAGTTACTCCAGCCGCGGAGAGACCCAGTACTTC
.,TRBJ1-1,few,TRBV4-3,CASSQAILGGANTEAFF,TGCGCCAGCAGCCAAGCCATCTTAGGGGGGGCGAACACTGAAGCTTTCTTT
TRBD1,TRBJ1-5,.,TRBV18,CASSSSGGLGNQPQHF,TGTGCCAGCTCTTCCTCAGGGGGTCTAGGCAATCAGCCCCAGCATTTT
.,TRBJ1-6,once,TRBV2,CASRNAWGGAESPLHF,TGTGCCAGCAGGAACGCCTGGGGGGGTGCGGAATCACCCCTCCACTTT
.,TRBJ2-3,many,TRBV5-4,CASSLGLVGTDTQYF,TGTGCCAGCAGCTTGGGACTAGTCGGCACAGATACGCAGTATTTT
.,TRBJ1-5,.,TRBV7-2,CASSLGGGGQPQHF,TGTGCCAGCAGCTTGGGCGGGGGAGGCCAGCCCCAGCATTTT
.,TRBJ1-5,.,TRBV20-1,CSASSGFDQPQHF,TGCAGTGCTAGTTCAGGGTTCGATCAGCCCCAGCATTTT
.,TRBJ1-3,.,TRBV7-2,CASRIKSSGNTIYF,TGTGCCAGCAGAATCAAGAGCTCTGGAAACACCATATATTTT
.,TRBJ1-4,.,TRBV24-1,CATSDPSEKLFF,TGTGCCACCAGTGACCCGAGCGAAAAACTGTTTTTT
.,TRBJ2-5,.,TRBV7-9,CASIPLGGEETQYF,TGTGCCAGCATCCCCCTAGGGGGGGAAGAGACCCAGTACTTC
TRBD2,TRBJ2-4,.,TRBV3-1/TRBV3-2,CASSQGLANIQYF,TGTGCCAGCAGCCAGGGACTAGCGAACATTCAGTACTTC
TRBD1,TRBJ2-1,few,TRBV4-3,CASSQYRGPEQFF,TGCGCCAGCAGCCAATACAGGGGCCCTGAGCAGTTCTTC
TRBD2,TRBJ2-1,few,TRBV18,CASSPPGLAGMAEDNEQFF,TGTGCCAGCTCACCCCCCGGACTAGCGGGAATGGCTGAAGACAATGAGCAGTTCTTC
TRBD2,TRBJ2-3,.,TRBV28,CASSSLAGAGPDTQYF,TGTGCCAGCAGTTCTCTAGCGGGAGCCGGCCCAGATACGCAGTATTTT
.,TRBJ1-1,.,TRBV7-2,CASSTRHLLNTEAFF,TGTGCCAGCAGCACCCGACACCTTCTGAACACTGAAGCTTTCTTT
TRBD1,TRBJ2-5,.,TRBV7-9,CASRPGQGFETQYF,TGTGCCAGCAGACCGGGACAGGGGTTTGAGACCCAGTACTTC
TRBD2,TRBJ2-2,.,TRBV18,CASSPPGTSGGAGGTGELFF,TGTGCCAGCTCACCGCCCGGGACTAGCGGGGGGGCCGGAGGCACCGGGGAGCTGTTTTTT
TRBD1,TRBJ1-2,.,TRBV6-2/TRBV6-3,CASSQYRGGGYGYTF,TGTGCCAGCAGTCAATACAGGGGAGGAGGCTATGGCTACACCTTC
.,TRBJ2-3,.,TRBV19,CASRLGQTDTQYF,TGTGCCAGTAGGCTCGGTCAAACAGATACGCAGTATTTT
TRBD2,TRBJ2-1,.,TRBV10-2,CASSFGGRNEQFF,TGCGCCAGCAGCTTCGGGGGGAGAAATGAGCAGTTCTTC